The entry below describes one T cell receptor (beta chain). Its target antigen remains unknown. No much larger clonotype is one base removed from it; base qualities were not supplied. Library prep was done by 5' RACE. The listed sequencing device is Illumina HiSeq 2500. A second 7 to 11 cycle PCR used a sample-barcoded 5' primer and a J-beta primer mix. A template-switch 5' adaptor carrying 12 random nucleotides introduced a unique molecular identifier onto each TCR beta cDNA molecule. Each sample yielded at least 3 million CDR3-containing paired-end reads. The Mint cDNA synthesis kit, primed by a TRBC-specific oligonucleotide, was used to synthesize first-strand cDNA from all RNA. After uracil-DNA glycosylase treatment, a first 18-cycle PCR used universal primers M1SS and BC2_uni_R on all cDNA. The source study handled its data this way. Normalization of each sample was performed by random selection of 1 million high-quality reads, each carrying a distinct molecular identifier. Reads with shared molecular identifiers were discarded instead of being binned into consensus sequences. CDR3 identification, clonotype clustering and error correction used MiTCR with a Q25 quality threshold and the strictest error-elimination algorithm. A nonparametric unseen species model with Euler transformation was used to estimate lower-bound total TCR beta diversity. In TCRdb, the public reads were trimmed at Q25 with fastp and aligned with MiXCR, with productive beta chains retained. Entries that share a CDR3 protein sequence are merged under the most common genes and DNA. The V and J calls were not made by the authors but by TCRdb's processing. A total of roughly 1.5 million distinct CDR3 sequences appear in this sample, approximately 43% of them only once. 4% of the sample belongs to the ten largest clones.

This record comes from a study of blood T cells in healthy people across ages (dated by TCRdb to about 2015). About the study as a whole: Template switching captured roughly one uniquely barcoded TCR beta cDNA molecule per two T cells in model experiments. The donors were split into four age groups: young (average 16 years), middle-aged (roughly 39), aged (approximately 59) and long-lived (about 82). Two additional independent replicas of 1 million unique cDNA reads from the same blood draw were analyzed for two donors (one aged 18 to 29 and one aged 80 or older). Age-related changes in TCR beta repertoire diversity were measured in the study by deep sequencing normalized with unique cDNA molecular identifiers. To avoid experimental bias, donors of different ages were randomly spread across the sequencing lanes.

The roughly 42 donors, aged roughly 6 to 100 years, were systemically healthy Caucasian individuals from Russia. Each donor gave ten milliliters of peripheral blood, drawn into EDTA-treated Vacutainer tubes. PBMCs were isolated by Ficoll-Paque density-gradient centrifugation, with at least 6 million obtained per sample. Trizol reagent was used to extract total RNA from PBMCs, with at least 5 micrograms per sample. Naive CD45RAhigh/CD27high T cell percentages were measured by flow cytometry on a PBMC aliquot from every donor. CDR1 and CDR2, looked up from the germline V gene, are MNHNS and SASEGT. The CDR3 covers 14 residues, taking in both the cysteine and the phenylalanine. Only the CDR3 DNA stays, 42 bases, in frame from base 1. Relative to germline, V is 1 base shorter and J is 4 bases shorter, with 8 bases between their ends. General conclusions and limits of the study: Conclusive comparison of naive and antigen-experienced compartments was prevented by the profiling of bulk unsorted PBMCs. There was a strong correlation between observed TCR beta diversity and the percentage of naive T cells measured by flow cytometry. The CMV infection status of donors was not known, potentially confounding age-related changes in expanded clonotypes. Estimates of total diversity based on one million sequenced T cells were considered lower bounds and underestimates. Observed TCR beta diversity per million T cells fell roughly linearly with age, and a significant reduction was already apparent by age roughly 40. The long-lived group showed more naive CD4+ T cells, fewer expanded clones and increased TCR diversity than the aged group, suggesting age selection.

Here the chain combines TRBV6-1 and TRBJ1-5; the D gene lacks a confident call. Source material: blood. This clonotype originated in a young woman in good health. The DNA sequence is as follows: TGTGCCAGCAGTGAAGGACGGGCAAATCAGCCCCAGCATTTT. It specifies CASSEGRANQPQHF.